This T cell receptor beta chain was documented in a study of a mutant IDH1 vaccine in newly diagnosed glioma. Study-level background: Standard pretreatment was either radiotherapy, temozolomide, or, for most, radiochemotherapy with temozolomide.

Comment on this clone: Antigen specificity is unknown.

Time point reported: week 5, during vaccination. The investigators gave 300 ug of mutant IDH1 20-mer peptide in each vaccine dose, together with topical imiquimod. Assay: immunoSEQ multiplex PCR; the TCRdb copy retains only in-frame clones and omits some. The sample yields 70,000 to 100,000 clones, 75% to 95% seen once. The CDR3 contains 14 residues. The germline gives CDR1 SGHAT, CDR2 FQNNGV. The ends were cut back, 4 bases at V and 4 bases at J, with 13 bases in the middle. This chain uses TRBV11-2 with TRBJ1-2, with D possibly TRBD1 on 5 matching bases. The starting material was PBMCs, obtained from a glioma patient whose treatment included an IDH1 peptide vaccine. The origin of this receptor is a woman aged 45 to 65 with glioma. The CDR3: CASSSRVGSYGYTF. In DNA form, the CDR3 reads TGTGCCAGCAGCTCCAGGGTTGGGAGCTATGGCTACACCTTC. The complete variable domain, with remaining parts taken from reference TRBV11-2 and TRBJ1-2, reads EAGVAQSPRYKIIEKRQSVAFWCNPISGHATLYWYQQILGQGPKLLIQFQNNGVVDDSQLPKDRFSAERLKGVDSTLKIQPAKLEDSAVYLCASSSRVGSYGYTFGSGTRLTVV.